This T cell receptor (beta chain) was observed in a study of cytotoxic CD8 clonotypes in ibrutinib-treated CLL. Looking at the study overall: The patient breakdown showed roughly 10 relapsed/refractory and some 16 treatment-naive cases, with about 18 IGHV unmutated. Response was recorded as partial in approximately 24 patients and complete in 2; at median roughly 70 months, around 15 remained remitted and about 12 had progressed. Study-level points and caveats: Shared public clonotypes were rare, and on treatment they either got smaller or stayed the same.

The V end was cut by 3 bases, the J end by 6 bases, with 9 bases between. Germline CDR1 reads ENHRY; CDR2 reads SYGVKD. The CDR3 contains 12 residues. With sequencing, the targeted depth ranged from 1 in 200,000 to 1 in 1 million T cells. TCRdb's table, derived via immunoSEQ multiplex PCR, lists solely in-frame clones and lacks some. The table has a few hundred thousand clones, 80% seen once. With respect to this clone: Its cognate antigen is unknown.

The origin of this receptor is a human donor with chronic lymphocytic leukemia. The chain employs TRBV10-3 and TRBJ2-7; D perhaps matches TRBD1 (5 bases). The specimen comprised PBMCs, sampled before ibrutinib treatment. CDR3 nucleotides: TGTGCCATCAGTGATCAGGGTCCCGAGCAGTACTTC. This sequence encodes CAISDQGPEQYF.